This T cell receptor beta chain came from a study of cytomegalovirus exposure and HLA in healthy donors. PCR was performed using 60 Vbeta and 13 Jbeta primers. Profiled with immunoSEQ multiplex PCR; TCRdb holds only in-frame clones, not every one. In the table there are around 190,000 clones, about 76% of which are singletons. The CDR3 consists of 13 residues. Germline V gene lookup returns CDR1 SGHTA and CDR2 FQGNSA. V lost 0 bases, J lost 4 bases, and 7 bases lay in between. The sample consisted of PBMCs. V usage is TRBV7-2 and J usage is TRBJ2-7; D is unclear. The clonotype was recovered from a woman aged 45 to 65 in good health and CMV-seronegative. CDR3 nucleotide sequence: TGTGCCAGCAGCTTAGCGACCAGGTACGAGCAGTACTTC. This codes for CASSLATRYEQYF. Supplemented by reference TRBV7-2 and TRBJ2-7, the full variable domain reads GAGVSQSPSNKVTEKGKDVELRCDPISGHTALYWYRQSLGQGLEFLIYFQGNSAPDKSGLPSDRFSAERTGGSVSTLTIQRTQQEDSAVYLCASSLATRYEQYFGPGTRLTVT.